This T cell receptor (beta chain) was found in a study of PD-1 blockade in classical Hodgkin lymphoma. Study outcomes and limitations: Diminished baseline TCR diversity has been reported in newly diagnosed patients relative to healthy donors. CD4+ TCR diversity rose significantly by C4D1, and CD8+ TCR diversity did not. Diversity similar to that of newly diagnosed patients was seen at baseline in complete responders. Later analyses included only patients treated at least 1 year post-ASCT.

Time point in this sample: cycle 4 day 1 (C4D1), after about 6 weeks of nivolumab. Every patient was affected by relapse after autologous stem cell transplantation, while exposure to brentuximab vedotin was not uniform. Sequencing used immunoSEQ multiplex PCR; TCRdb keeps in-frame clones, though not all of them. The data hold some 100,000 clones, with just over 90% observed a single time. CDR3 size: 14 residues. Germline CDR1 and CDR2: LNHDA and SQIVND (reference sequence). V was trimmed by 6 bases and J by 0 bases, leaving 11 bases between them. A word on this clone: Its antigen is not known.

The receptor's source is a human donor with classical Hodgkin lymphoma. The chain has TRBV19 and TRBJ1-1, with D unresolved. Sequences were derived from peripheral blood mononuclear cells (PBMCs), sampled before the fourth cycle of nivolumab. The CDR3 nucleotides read TGTGCCAGTAGCCCCGTGGTGCTGAACACTGAAGCTTTCTTT. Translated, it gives CASSPVVLNTEAFF.